This TCR beta chain was documented in a study of post-analysis software for immune sequencing data. Study-level information: Relapsing-remitting, secondary progressive and progressive-relapsing multiple sclerosis courses were included.

As concerns this clonotype: Antigen unknown.

Unique molecular identifiers were built into the TCR beta cDNA libraries. TCRdb reprocessed the PCR reads via MiXCR and lists one record per CDR3 protein. The sample has some 800,000 distinct CDR3 sequences, more than 45% seen once. General study points: Significantly lower normalized Chao1 diversity was seen in multiple sclerosis patients than in controls. In patients, TRBV5-6, TRBV5-1 and TRBV20-1 belonged to four or five TRBV segments found more frequently than in controls. The authors found that F measure strongly co-clustered same-batch samples.

Trimming removed 5 bases from V and 3 bases from J; junction bases left unmatched: 13. This CDR3 contains 17 residues. Germline values: CDR1 SNHLY, CDR2 FYNNEI. V and J are TRBV2 and TRBJ2-4, with TRBD2 matching 7 bases. The receptor was isolated from a girl aged 5 to 17 with multiple sclerosis. The sequenced material came from blood. CDR3 region: CASSFRTRRLVKNIQYF. CDR3 nucleotides: TGTGCCAGCAGTTTCCGGACTAGGCGTTTGGTCAAAAACATTCAGTACTTC. The full variable domain, rest sourced from reference TRBV2 and TRBJ2-4, is EPEVTQTPSHQVTQMGQEVILRCVPISNHLYFYWYRQILGQKVEFLVSFYNNEISEKSEIFDDQFSVERPDGSNFTLKIRSTKLEDSAMYFCASSFRTRRLVKNIQYFGAGTRLSVL.